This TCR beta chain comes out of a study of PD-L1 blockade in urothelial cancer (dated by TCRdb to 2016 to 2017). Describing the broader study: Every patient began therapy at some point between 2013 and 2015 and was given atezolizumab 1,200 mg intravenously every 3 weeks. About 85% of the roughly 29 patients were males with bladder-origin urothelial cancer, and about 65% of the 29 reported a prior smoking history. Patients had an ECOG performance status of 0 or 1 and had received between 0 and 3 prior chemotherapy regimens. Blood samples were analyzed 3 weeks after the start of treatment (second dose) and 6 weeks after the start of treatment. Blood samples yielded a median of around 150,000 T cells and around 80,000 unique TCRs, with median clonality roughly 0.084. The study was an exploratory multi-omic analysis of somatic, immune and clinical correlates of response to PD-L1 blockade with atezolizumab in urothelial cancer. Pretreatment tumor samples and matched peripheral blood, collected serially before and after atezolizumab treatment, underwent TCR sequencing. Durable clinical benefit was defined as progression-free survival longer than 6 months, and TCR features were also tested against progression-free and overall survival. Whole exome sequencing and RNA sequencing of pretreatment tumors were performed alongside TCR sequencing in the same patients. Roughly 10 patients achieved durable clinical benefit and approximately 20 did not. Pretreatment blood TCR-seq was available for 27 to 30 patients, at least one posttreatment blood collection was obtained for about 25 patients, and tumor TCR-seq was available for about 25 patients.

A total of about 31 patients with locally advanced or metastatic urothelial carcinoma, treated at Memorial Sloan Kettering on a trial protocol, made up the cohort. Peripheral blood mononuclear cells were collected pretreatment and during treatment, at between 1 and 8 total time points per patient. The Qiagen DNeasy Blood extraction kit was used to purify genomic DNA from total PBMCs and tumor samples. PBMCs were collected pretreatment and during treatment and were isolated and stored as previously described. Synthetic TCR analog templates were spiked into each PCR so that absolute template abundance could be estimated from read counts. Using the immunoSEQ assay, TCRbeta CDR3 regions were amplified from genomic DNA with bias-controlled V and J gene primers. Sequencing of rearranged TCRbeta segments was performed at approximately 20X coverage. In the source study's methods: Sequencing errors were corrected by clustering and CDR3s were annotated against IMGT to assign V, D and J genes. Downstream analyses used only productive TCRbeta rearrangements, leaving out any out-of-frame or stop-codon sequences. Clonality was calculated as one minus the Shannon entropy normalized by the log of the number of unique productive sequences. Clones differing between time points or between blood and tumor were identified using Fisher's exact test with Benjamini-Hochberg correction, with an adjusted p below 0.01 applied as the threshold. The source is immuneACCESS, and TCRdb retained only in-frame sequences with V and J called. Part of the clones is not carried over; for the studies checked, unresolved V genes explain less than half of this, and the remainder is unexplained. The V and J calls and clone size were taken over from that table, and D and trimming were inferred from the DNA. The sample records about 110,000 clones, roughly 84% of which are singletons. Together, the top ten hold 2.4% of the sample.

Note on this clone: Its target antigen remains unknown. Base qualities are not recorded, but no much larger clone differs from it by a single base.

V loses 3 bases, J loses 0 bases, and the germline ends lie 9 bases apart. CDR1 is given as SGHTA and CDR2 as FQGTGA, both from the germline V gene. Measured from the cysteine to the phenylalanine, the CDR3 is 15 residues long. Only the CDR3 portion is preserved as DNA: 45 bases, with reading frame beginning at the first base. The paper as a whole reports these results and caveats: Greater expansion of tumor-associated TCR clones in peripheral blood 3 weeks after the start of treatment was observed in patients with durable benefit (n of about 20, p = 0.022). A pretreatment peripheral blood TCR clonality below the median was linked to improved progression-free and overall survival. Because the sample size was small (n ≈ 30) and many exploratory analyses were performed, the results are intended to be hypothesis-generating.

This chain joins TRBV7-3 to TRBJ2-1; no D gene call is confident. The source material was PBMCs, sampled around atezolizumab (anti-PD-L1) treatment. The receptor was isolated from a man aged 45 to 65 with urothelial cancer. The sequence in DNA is TGTGCCAGCAGCTTGGCTAGTAACTCCTACAATGAGCAGTTCTTC. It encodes CASSLASNSYNEQFF.